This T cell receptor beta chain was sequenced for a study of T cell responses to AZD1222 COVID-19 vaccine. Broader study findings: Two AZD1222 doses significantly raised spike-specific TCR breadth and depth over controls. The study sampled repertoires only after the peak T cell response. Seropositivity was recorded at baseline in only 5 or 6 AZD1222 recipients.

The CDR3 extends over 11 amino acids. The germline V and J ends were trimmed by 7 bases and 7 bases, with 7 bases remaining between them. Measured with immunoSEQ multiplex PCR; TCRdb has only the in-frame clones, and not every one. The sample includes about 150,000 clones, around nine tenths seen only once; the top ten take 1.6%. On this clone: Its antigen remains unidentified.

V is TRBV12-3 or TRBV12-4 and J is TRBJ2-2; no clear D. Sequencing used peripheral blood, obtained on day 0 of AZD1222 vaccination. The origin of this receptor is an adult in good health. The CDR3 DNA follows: TGTGCCAGCAAATTTATCGGGGAGCTGTTTTTT. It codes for CASKFIGELFF.